Listed below are T cell receptor beta chains from one sample, sequenced in a study of T-cell memory formation after mild COVID-19. In TCRdb, the 5' RACE reads were re-called with MiXCR into one record per CDR3 protein. The table records about 400,000 distinct CDR3 sequences, about a quarter of them present only once. Material for sequencing was PBMCs or a T cell subset sorted from them (not recorded which). These receptors all come from an adult woman who had mild COVID-19 (a few samples of this study predate the infection). Cell type and time point are not known. CDR3s include the opening cysteine and the closing phenylalanine or tryptophan. Fields, in order: J gene, V gene, D gene, clone size, CDR3 protein, CDR3 DNA. A D gene is named only where the DNA matches it firmly. Not every row has a clone size; where given, it reads once, few, many or a size class.

j_call: TRBJ1-2
v_call: TRBV7-2
d_call: TRBD1
clone_size: .
cdr3_aa: CASSLGGTGYGYTF
cdr3_nt: TGTGCCAGCAGCTTAGGTGGGACAGGCTATGGCTACACCTTC

j_call: TRBJ1-5
v_call: TRBV30
d_call: .
clone_size: .
cdr3_aa: CAWTPAGDQPQHF
cdr3_nt: TGTGCGTGGACCCCGGCGGGGGATCAGCCCCAGCATTTT

j_call: TRBJ2-3
v_call: TRBV11-3
d_call: .
clone_size: many
cdr3_aa: CASSLGGDTDTQYF
cdr3_nt: TGTGCCAGCAGCTTAGGAGGCGACACAGATACGCAGTATTTT

j_call: TRBJ2-1
v_call: TRBV7-9
d_call: TRBD1
clone_size: many
cdr3_aa: CASSLAVTGGRNEQFF
cdr3_nt: TGTGCCAGCAGCTTAGCTGTGACAGGGGGCAGGAATGAGCAGTTCTTC

j_call: TRBJ2-6
v_call: TRBV6-4
d_call: .
clone_size: many
cdr3_aa: CASSPRGASGANVLTF
cdr3_nt: TGTGCCAGCAGCCCCCGGGGGGCATCTGGGGCCAACGTCCTGACTTTC

j_call: TRBJ1-1
v_call: TRBV20-1
d_call: .
clone_size: .
cdr3_aa: CSANLLGGNTEAFF
cdr3_nt: TGCAGTGCTAACTTGCTGGGGGGCAACACTGAAGCTTTCTTT

j_call: TRBJ1-1
v_call: TRBV27
d_call: TRBD1
clone_size: .
cdr3_aa: CASSSPRTGETEAFF
cdr3_nt: TGTGCCAGCAGTTCCCCCCGGACAGGGGAAACTGAAGCTTTCTTT

j_call: TRBJ1-1
v_call: TRBV30
d_call: .
clone_size: .
cdr3_aa: CAWGRDSLNTEAFF
cdr3_nt: TGTGCCTGGGGCCGGGACTCCCTGAACACTGAAGCTTTCTTT

j_call: TRBJ2-2
v_call: TRBV5-1
d_call: .
clone_size: .
cdr3_aa: CASSLELFF
cdr3_nt: TGCGCCAGCAGCTTGGAGCTGTTTTTT

j_call: TRBJ2-1
v_call: TRBV29-1
d_call: .
clone_size: .
cdr3_aa: CSPWGGPYNEQFF
cdr3_nt: TGCAGCCCCTGGGGGGGGCCCTACAATGAGCAGTTCTTC

j_call: TRBJ1-1
v_call: TRBV5-1
d_call: TRBD1
clone_size: many
cdr3_aa: CASSLAVQGAVTEAFF
cdr3_nt: TGCGCCAGCAGCTTGGCCGTACAGGGGGCTGTCACTGAAGCTTTCTTT

j_call: TRBJ2-7
v_call: TRBV6-5
d_call: TRBD1
clone_size: .
cdr3_aa: CASSSMGQGRYEQYF
cdr3_nt: TGTGCCAGCAGTTCCATGGGACAGGGGAGGTACGAGCAGTACTTC

j_call: TRBJ2-7
v_call: TRBV7-8
d_call: TRBD1
clone_size: .
cdr3_aa: CASSLVQGAYEQYF
cdr3_nt: TGTGCCAGCAGCTTAGTACAGGGGGCCTACGAGCAGTACTTC

j_call: TRBJ1-1
v_call: TRBV12-3/TRBV12-4
d_call: .
clone_size: few
cdr3_aa: CASSGILNTEAFF
cdr3_nt: TGTGCCAGCAGTGGGATTTTGAACACTGAAGCTTTCTTT

j_call: TRBJ1-1
v_call: TRBV12-3/TRBV12-4
d_call: TRBD1
clone_size: few
cdr3_aa: CASTTGQGRALTEAFF
cdr3_nt: TGTGCCAGCACCACCGGACAGGGGCGAGCGCTCACTGAAGCTTTCTTT

j_call: TRBJ1-2
v_call: TRBV23-1
d_call: .
clone_size: .
cdr3_aa: CASGRKVLYGYTF
cdr3_nt: TGCGCCAGTGGGCGGAAAGTCCTTTATGGCTACACCTTC

j_call: TRBJ1-1
v_call: TRBV30
d_call: .
clone_size: .
cdr3_aa: CAWKANTEAFF
cdr3_nt: TGTGCCTGGAAAGCGAACACTGAAGCTTTCTTT

j_call: TRBJ2-2
v_call: TRBV15
d_call: .
clone_size: many
cdr3_aa: CATSKDGATGELFF
cdr3_nt: TGTGCCACCAGCAAAGATGGGGCTACCGGGGAGCTGTTTTTT

j_call: TRBJ1-2
v_call: TRBV6-2/TRBV6-3
d_call: .
clone_size: .
cdr3_aa: CASSYNGNGYTF
cdr3_nt: TGTGCCAGCAGTTACAATGGAAATGGCTACACCTTC

j_call: TRBJ2-1
v_call: TRBV24-1
d_call: .
clone_size: few
cdr3_aa: CATSGRAGSYNEQFF
cdr3_nt: TGTGCCACCAGTGGTAGGGCGGGGAGCTACAATGAGCAGTTCTTC

j_call: TRBJ1-4
v_call: TRBV5-1
d_call: .
clone_size: .
cdr3_aa: CASSSRTATNEKLFF
cdr3_nt: TGCGCCAGCAGCTCCCGGACGGCAACTAATGAAAAACTGTTTTTT

j_call: TRBJ2-1
v_call: TRBV29-1
d_call: TRBD1
clone_size: few
cdr3_aa: CSAEGQGPHNEQFF
cdr3_nt: TGCAGCGCCGAGGGACAGGGCCCGCACAATGAGCAGTTCTTC

j_call: TRBJ2-7
v_call: TRBV7-8
d_call: .
clone_size: .
cdr3_aa: CASSPDGVGSYEQYF
cdr3_nt: TGTGCCAGCAGCCCGGACGGGGTAGGCTCCTACGAGCAGTACTTC

j_call: TRBJ2-7
v_call: TRBV18
d_call: TRBD1
clone_size: .
cdr3_aa: CASSQGQAHEQYF
cdr3_nt: TGTGCCAGCTCGCAAGGACAGGCCCACGAGCAGTACTTC

j_call: TRBJ2-5
v_call: TRBV7-6
d_call: TRBD2
clone_size: many
cdr3_aa: CASSKGSGGALETQYF
cdr3_nt: TGTGCCAGCAGCAAAGGGAGCGGGGGGGCCCTTGAGACCCAGTACTTC

j_call: TRBJ2-1
v_call: TRBV7-9
d_call: .
clone_size: .
cdr3_aa: CASSLAAAAWEQFF
cdr3_nt: TGTGCCAGCAGCTTAGCAGCTGCAGCGTGGGAGCAGTTCTTC

j_call: TRBJ2-1
v_call: TRBV9
d_call: TRBD2
clone_size: few
cdr3_aa: CASSTYGTSGTNEQFF
cdr3_nt: TGTGCCAGCAGCACTTACGGGACTAGCGGGACGAATGAGCAGTTCTTC

j_call: TRBJ2-7
v_call: TRBV6-2/TRBV6-3
d_call: .
clone_size: .
cdr3_aa: CASSYWASGGKNEQYF
cdr3_nt: TGTGCCAGCAGTTATTGGGCCAGCGGAGGCAAAAACGAGCAGTACTTC